The 9 T cell receptor beta chains reported below all come from one sample, sequenced in a study of shared clonotypes between healthy human individuals. TCRdb's copy holds only in-frame clones and misses some; the assay was immunoSEQ multiplex PCR. The table shows hundreds of thousands of clones, with 74% occurring only once. The sequenced sample was memory CD4+ T cells sorted from blood. Subset specified: CD45RA-negative fraction. The receptors were sampled from a woman in her twenties or thirties in good health.

The chain employs TRBV2 and TRBJ2-7, with D perhaps TRBD2 (6 bases). Germline values: CDR1 SNHLY, CDR2 FYNNEI. This CDR3 contains 14 residues. V gave up 4 bases and J gave up 7 bases, with 17 bases separating them. The CDR3 spells CASSVAAALGEQYF. The DNA of the CDR3 is TGTGCCAGCAGTGTAGCGGCAGCGTTGGGGGAGCAGTACTTC.

This clone was observed a few times. V and J are TRBV19 and TRBJ2-3, with D uncertain. V lost 8 bases and J 2 bases, leaving 11 bases between the germline ends. This CDR3 has 13 residues. Germline V gene data show CDR1 as LNHDA and CDR2 as SQIVND (reference sequence). CDR3 coding DNA: TGTGCCAGTTCTTCAATGTCCACAGATACGCAGTATTTT. Translating it yields CASSSMSTDTQYF.

At least ten counts were recorded for this clone. The chain recombines TRBV9 with TRBJ2-7, with 11 bases lining up with TRBD2. The CDR3 runs 15 residues. Looked up from germline, CDR1 is SGDLS and CDR2 is YYNGEE. J was trimmed by 5 bases and V by 3 bases; bases with no gene match: 7. CDR3 protein: CASSASSGRFDEQYF. The CDR3 coding sequence is TGTGCCAGCAGCGCATCTAGCGGGAGGTTCGACGAGCAGTACTTC.

The sample holds a few counts of this clone. This rearrangement joins TRBV19 to TRBJ1-5; D is undetermined. V lost 5 bases and J lost 7, with 18 bases in between. CDR3 length: 15 residues. The V gene's germline CDR1 is LNHDA and CDR2 SQIVND (reference sequence). The DNA for the CDR3 is TGTGCCAGTAGTCCCACGGCCGTATCCGGGCAGCCCCAGCATTTT. Encoded protein: CASSPTAVSGQPQHF.

The chain uses TRBV7-2 and TRBJ2-5, with D perhaps given as TRBD1 or TRBD2 (5 bases each). Trimming stripped 5 bases from V and 7 bases from J, with 17 bases between. This CDR3 has 14 residues. The germline V gene encodes CDR1 SGHTA and CDR2 FQGNSA. The CDR3 region is CASSPPGARGTQYF. The CDR3 bases are TGTGCCAGCAGCCCTCCCGGGGCCCGGGGGACCCAGTACTTC. The full variable domain, rest sourced from reference TRBV7-2 and TRBJ2-5, is GAGVSQSPSNKVTEKGKDVELRCDPISGHTALYWYRQSLGQGLEFLIYFQGNSAPDKSGLPSDRFSAERTGGSVSTLTIQRTQQEDSAVYLCASSPPGARGTQYFGPGTRLLVL.

This clone was detected ten times or more. The chain couples TRBV27 to TRBJ2-2; D remains unclear. CDR3 length: 13 residues. In germline, CDR1 is MNHEY, CDR2 SMNVEV (reference sequence). The V end lost 0 bases, the J end lost 6 bases, and 5 bases lay between the germline ends. The CDR3 spells CASSLSFAGELFF. The CDR3 bases are TGTGCCAGCAGTTTATCGTTCGCCGGGGAGCTGTTTTTT.

This rearrangement joins TRBV9 to TRBJ1-1; TRBD1 might be the D (5 bases). Trimming took off 3 bases at V and 4 bases at J, with 25 bases between the two ends. The germline gives CDR1 SGDLS, CDR2 YYNGEE. The CDR3 is 18 residues long. CDR3 residues: CASSAKGGTGYRGTEAFF. In DNA, the CDR3 is TGTGCCAGCAGCGCGAAAGGAGGGACGGGATATAGGGGCACTGAAGCTTTCTTT. Variable domain in full (rest from reference TRBV9 and TRBJ1-1): DSGVTQTPKHLITATGQRVTLRCSPRSGDLSVYWYQQSLDQGLQFLIQYYNGEERAKGNILERFSAQQFPDLHSELNLSSLELGDSALYFCASSAKGGTGYRGTEAFFGQGTRLTVV.

The DNA of the CDR3 is TGTGCCAGCAGCTACGAGGGGGATACAGATACGCAGTATTTT. As protein: CASSYEGDTDTQYF. The chain uses TRBV7-9 and TRBJ2-3; tentatively, D is TRBD1 (6 bases). Trimming stripped 4 bases from V and 3 bases from J, with 11 bases between. The CDR3 is made up of 14 amino acids. Germline loops: CDR1 SEHNR, CDR2 FQNEAQ (reference sequence).

This clone was seen repeatedly, ten times or more. V and J are TRBV28 and TRBJ2-5, with 15 bases matching TRBD2. Germline V gives CDR1 MDHEN, CDR2 SYDVKM. The CDR3 is 17 amino acids. J lost 5 bases, V lost 10 bases, and 14 bases had no gene match. The CDR3 coding sequence is TGTGCCACGAGGACTAGCGGGAGGGCCTCGGTCGGGGAGACCCAGTACTTC. This sequence encodes CATRTSGRASVGETQYF.